This passage covers 13 T cell receptor beta chains from one sample sequenced in a study of graft-versus-host responses after intestinal transplantation. Their specific antigens are unknown. Assay used: immunoSEQ multiplex PCR; TCRdb lists only in-frame clones, some missing. The repertoire holds 80,000 to 100,000 clones, with around 83% as singletons. The sequenced sample was unstimulated CD8+ T cells sorted from spleen or lymph node cells, obtained before intestinal transplant. All receptors come from a human donor who received an intestinal transplant.

The V call is TRBV6-5, the J call TRBJ2-7, with 9 bases fitting TRBD2. CDR3 length: 14 amino acids. The V and J ends lost 8 bases and 0 bases, in that order; junction bases with no gene match: 5. CDR1 MNHEY and CDR2 SVGAGI come from the germline V gene. CDR3 residues: CASGLASSSYEQYF. CDR3 nucleotides: TGTGCCAGCGGACTAGCGTCGAGCTCCTACGAGCAGTACTTC.

CDR3 protein: CASSLRRGSRTDTQYF. CDR3 bases: TGTGCCAGCAGCTTACGACGGGGCAGCCGCACAGATACGCAGTATTTT. The V and J genes are TRBV7-2 and TRBJ2-3; possibly TRBD1 or TRBD2 for D (5 bases each). In germline, CDR1 is SGHTA, CDR2 FQGNSA. The CDR3 consists of 16 residues. V was pared by 2 bases and J by 1 base, with 13 bases between.

The chain combines TRBV6-5 with TRBJ1-1, with 7 bases matching TRBD1. With V trimmed by 2 bases and J by 4 bases, 4 bases remained unmatched. Germline V CDR1 and CDR2: MNHEY, SVGAGI. The CDR3 has 14 amino acids. The DNA of the CDR3 is TGTGCCAGCAGTTACGTCCAGGGGGGCACTGAAGCTTTCTTT. Its translation is CASSYVQGGTEAFF.

V usage is TRBV13 and J usage is TRBJ2-3; perhaps D is TRBD1 or TRBD2 (5 bases each). Between the trimmed V and J ends, which lost 3 bases and 1 base, there was a span of 14 bases. The CDR3 extends over 16 amino acids. Germline values: CDR1 PRHDT, CDR2 FYEKMQ (reference sequence). The CDR3 bases are TGTGCCAGCAGCTTTGAGGGGCTTGTCGGCACAGATACGCAGTATTTT. Its translation: CASSFEGLVGTDTQYF.

This chain uses TRBV13 with TRBJ1-2; D may be TRBD1 (6 bases). Germline CDR1 and CDR2: PRHDT and FYEKMQ (reference sequence). V was shortened by 2 bases and J by 1 base, with 11 bases between the two germline ends. This CDR3 spans 15 amino acids. The CDR3 is CASSLSGDFNYGYTF. In DNA, the CDR3 is TGTGCCAGCAGCTTATCAGGGGACTTTAACTATGGCTACACCTTC.

This clone was detected once. The rearrangement joins TRBV4-1 to TRBJ1-5, with D possibly TRBD1 on 5 matching bases. The CDR3 loop spans 15 amino acids. The germline gives CDR1 MGHRA, CDR2 YSYEKL. The V gene lost 5 bases and the J gene lost 0 bases, with 11 bases spanning the gap. DNA of the CDR3: TGCGCCAGCAGCGCCTTTCAGGGTAGCAATCAGCCCCAGCATTTT. Its protein product is CASSAFQGSNQPQHF.

The rearrangement uses TRBV6-1 and TRBJ1-2; TRBD1 is a possible D gene (5 bases). The CDR3 sequence is 14 residues long. Germline CDR1 and CDR2: MNHNS and SASEGT. Trimming pared 8 bases from V and 1 base from J, leaving 14 bases between. Written as DNA, the CDR3 is TGTGCCAGCTTCCAAGGGGAAGGTAACTATGGCTACACCTTC. Its translation: CASFQGEGNYGYTF.

This clone was picked up one time. The chain combines TRBV15 with TRBJ2-1; 7 bases align to TRBD1. Germline V gene data show CDR1 as LNHNV and CDR2 as YYDKDF (reference sequence). J was trimmed by 1 base and V by 1 base; bases with no gene match: 10. The CDR3 has 18 amino acids. CDR3 loop: CATSRVGQDEVSYNEQFF. The CDR3 DNA is TGTGCCACCAGCAGAGTTGGACAGGACGAAGTTTCCTACAATGAGCAGTTCTTC.

This rearrangement joins TRBV6-5 to TRBJ2-2, with D unclear. Between the trimmed V and J ends, which lost 5 bases and 4 bases, there was a span of 11 bases. Germline CDR1 reads MNHEY; CDR2 reads SVGAGI. The CDR3 totals 14 residues. The CDR3 loop reads CASSEVYGTGELFF. DNA for the CDR3: TGTGCCAGCAGTGAAGTGTATGGCACCGGGGAGCTGTTTTTT.

This chain links TRBV14 with TRBJ2-7; 9 nucleotides match TRBD2. The junction had 10 bases not matched to a gene; V was cut back by 4 bases and J by 0 bases. The CDR3 runs 17 residues. CDR1 and CDR2 from the germline V gene are SGHDN and FVKESK. This CDR3 reads CASSLGYSGGSSYEQYF. The CDR3 nucleotides read TGTGCCAGCAGCCTGGGATATAGCGGGGGAAGCTCCTACGAGCAGTACTTC.

This clone was seen only once. The V call is TRBV6-5, the J call TRBJ2-1; 7 bases fit TRBD1. This CDR3 has 15 amino acids. CDR1 and CDR2 (germline): MNHEY, SVGAGI. V lost 6 bases to trimming and J lost 2 bases; unmatched junction nucleotides: 7. CDR3 amino acids: CASSQNDRAYNEQFF. The DNA for the CDR3 is TGTGCCAGCAGCCAAAACGACAGGGCCTACAATGAGCAGTTCTTC.

V usage is TRBV12-5 and J usage is TRBJ1-4, with a weak D call TRBD1 (6 bases). Germline V lookup: CDR1 LGHNT, CDR2 FRNRAP. This CDR3 comprises 17 residues. Deletions cut 0 bases from V and 8 bases from J, with 19 bases between. The CDR3 spells CASGLVSTGRRWEKLFF. CDR3 bases: TGTGCTAGTGGTTTGGTTTCTACAGGGAGACGATGGGAAAAACTGTTTTTT.

V usage is TRBV29-1 and J usage is TRBJ2-3; D gene unclear. From germline, CDR1 is SQVTM and CDR2 ANQGSEA. With 4 bases removed from V and 0 bases from J, the gap between germline ends came to 2 bases. The CDR3 has 11 amino acids. The CDR3 is CSVVSTDTQYF. The CDR3 bases are TGCAGCGTTGTCAGCACAGATACGCAGTATTTT.